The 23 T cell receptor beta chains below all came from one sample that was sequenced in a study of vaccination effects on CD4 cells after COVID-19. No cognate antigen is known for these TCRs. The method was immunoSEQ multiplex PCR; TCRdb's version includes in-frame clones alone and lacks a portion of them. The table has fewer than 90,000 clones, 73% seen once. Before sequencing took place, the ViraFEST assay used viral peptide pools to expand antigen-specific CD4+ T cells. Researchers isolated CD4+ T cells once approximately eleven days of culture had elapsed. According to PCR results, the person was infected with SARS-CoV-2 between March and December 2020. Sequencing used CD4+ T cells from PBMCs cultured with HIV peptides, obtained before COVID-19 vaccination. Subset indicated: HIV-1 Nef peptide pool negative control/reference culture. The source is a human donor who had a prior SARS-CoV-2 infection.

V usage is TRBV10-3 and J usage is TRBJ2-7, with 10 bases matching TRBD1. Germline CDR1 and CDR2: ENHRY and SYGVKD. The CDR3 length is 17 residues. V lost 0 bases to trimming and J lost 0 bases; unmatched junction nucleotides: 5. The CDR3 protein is CAISESGRDRGSYEQYF. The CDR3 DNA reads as TGTGCCATCAGTGAGTCCGGCAGGGACAGGGGCTCCTACGAGCAGTACTTC.

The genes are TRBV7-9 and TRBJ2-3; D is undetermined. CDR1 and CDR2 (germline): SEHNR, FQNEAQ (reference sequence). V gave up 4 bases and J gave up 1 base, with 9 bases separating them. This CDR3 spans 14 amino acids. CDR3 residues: CASSSPWGTDTQYF. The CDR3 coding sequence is TGTGCCAGCAGCTCCCCCTGGGGCACAGATACGCAGTATTTT.

The CDR3 reads CASSYTSSEQYF. Written as DNA, the CDR3 is TGTGCCAGCAGTTATACTTCGAGCGAGCAGTACTTC. The rearrangement links TRBV6-6 to TRBJ2-7, with D unclear. Germline CDR1 is MNHNY and CDR2 is SVGAGI (reference sequence). CDR3 length: 12 amino acids. Trimming took 3 bases from V and 6 from J, leaving 9 bases between them.

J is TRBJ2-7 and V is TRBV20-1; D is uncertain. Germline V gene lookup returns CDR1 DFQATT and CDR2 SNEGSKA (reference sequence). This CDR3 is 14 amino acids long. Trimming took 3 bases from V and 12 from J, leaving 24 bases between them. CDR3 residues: CSASSGIGFIPPYF. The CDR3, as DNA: TGCAGTGCTAGTTCGGGCATTGGGTTTATTCCACCGTACTTC.

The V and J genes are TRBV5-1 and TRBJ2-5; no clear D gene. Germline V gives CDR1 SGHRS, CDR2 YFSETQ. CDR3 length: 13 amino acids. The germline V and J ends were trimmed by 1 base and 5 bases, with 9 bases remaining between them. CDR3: CASSLFAGETQYF. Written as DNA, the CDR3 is TGCGCCAGCAGCTTGTTTGCTGGGGAGACCCAGTACTTC. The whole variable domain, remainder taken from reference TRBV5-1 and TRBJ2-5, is KAGVTQTPRYLIKTRGQQVTLSCSPISGHRSVSWYQQTPGQGLQFLFEYFSETQRNKGNFPGRFSGRQFSNSRSEMNVSTLELGDSALYLCASSLFAGETQYFGPGTRLLVL.

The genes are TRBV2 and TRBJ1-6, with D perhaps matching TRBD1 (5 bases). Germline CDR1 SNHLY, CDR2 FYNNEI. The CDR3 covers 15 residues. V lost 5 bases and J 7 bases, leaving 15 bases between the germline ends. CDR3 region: CASSLNRIGNSPLHF. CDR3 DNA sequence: TGTGCCAGCAGTCTAAACAGGATAGGGAATTCACCCCTCCACTTT.

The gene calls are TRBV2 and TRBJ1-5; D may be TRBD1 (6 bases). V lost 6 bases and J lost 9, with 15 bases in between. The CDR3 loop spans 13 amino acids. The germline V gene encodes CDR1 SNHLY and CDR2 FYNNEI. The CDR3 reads CASRPTGRPPQHF. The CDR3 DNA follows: TGTGCCAGCAGGCCAACAGGGCGTCCGCCCCAGCATTTT.

The CDR3 sequence: CASSVDGGGLNEQFF. In DNA form, the CDR3 reads TGTGCCAGCAGCGTAGACGGGGGGGGCCTGAATGAGCAGTTCTTC. V is TRBV9 and J is TRBJ2-1, with 8 bases fitting TRBD2. Germline CDR1 SGDLS, CDR2 YYNGEE. This CDR3 has 15 residues. J was trimmed by 7 bases and V by 0 bases; bases with no gene match: 6. The full variable domain, in which reference TRBV9 and TRBJ2-1 provide the parts outside the CDR3, is DSGVTQTPKHLITATGQRVTLRCSPRSGDLSVYWYQQSLDQGLQFLIQYYNGEERAKGNILERFSAQQFPDLHSELNLSSLELGDSALYFCASSVDGGGLNEQFFGPGTRLTVL.

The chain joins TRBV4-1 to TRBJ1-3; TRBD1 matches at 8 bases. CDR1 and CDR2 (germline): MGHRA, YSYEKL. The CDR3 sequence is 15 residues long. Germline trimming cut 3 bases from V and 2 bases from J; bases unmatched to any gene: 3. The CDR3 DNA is TGCGCCAGCAGCCACCAGACAGGGGCTGGAAACACCATATATTTT. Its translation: CASSHQTGAGNTIYF.

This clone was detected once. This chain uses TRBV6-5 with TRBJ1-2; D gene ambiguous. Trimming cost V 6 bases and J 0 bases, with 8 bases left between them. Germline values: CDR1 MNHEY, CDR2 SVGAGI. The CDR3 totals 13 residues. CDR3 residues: CASSLDSNYGYTF. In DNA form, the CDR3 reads TGTGCCAGCAGCCTGGACTCTAACTATGGCTACACCTTC.

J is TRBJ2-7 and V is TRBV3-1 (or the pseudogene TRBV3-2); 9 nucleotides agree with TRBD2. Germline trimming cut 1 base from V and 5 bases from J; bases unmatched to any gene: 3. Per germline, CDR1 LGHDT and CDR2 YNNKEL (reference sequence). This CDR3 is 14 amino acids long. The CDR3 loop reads CASSQGSGRNEQYF. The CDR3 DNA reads TGTGCCAGCAGCCAAGGTAGCGGGAGAAACGAGCAGTACTTC.

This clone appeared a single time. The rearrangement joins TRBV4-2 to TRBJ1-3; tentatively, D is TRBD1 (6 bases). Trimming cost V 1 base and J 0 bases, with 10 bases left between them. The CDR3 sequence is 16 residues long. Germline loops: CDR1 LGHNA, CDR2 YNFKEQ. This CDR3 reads CASSQVPGVSGNTIYF. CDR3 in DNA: TGTGCCAGCAGCCAAGTGCCAGGGGTCTCTGGAAACACCATATATTTT.

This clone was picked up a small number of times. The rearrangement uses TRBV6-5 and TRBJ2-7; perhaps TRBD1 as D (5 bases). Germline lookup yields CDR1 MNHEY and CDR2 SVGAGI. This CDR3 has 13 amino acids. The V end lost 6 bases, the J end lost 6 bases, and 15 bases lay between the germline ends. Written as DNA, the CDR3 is TGTGCCAGCAGATTCCAGGGCGGCGGCGAGCAGTACTTC. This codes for CASRFQGGGEQYF.

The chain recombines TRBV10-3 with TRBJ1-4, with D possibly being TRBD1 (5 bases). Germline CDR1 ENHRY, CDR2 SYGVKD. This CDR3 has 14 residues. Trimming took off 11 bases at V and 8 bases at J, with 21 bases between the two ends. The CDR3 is CAAGAAQGSEKLFF. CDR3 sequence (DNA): TGTGCCGCCGGGGCGGCGCAGGGATCCGAAAAACTGTTTTTT.

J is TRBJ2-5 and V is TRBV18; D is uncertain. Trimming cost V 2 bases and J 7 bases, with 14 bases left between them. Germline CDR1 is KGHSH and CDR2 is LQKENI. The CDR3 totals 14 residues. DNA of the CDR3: TGTGCCAGCTCACCAACATATCAGGAAGGGACCCAGTACTTC. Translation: CASSPTYQEGTQYF.

As DNA, the CDR3 is TGTGCCAGCAGTGAGGGAGTTCCTGCCAACGAGCAGTACTTC. Protein product: CASSEGVPANEQYF. The V gene is TRBV27, the J gene TRBJ2-7, with a weak D call TRBD2 (5 bases). V was shortened by 5 bases and J by 5 bases, with 16 bases between the two germline ends. This CDR3 is 14 amino acids long. Germline V gene lookup returns CDR1 MNHEY and CDR2 SMNVEV (reference sequence).

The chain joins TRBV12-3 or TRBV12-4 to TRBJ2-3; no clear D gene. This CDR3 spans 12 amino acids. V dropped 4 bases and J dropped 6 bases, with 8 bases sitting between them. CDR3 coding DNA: TGTGCCAGCAGTTCTATGGGTGATACGCAGTATTTT. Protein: CASSSMGDTQYF.

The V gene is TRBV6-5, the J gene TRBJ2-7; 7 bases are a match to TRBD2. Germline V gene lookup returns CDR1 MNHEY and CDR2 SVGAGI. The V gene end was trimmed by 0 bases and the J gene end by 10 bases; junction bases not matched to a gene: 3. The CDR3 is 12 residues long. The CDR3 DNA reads TGTGCCAGCAGTTACTCGGGGACTACACAGTACTTC. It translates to CASSYSGTTQYF.

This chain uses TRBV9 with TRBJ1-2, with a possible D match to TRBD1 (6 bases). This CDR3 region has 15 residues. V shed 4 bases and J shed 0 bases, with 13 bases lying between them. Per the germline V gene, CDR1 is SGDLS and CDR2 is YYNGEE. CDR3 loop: CASSLYGTPNYGYTF. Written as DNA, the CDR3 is TGTGCCAGCAGCTTATACGGGACACCTAACTATGGCTACACCTTC.

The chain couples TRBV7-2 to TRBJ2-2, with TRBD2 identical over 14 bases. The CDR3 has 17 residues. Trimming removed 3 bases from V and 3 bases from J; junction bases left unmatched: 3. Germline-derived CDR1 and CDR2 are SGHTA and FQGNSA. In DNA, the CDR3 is TGTGCCAGCAGCTTCCGGACTAGCGGGGGGCACACCGGGGAGCTGTTTTTT. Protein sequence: CASSFRTSGGHTGELFF.

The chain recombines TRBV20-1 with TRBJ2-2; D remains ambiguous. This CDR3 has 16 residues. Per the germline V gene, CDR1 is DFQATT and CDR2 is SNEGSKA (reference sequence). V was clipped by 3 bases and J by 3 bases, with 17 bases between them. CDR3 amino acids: CSASSLGQWYTGELFF. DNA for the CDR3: TGCAGTGCTAGTTCTCTGGGTCAGTGGTACACCGGGGAGCTGTTTTTT.

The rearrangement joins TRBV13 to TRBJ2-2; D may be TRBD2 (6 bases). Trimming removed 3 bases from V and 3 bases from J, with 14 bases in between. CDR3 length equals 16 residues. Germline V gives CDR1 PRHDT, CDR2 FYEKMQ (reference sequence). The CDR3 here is CASSFYLSGDTGELFF. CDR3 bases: TGTGCCAGCAGCTTTTATCTCTCGGGAGACACCGGGGAGCTGTTTTTT.

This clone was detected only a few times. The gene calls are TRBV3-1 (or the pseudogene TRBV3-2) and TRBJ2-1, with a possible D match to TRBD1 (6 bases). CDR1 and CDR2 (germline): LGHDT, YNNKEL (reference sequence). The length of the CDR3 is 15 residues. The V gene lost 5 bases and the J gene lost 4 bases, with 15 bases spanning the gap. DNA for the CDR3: TGTGCCAGCAGCGCAACTAGAGGGGGATACAATGAGCAGTTCTTC. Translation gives CASSATRGGYNEQFF.